The 9 T cell receptor beta chains below all came from one sample that was sequenced in a study of T cell responses to AZD1222 COVID-19 vaccine. Profiled with immunoSEQ multiplex PCR; TCRdb holds only in-frame clones, not every one. The sample records 70,000 or so clones, roughly 87% being singletons. The source material was peripheral blood, sampled on day 0 of AZD1222 vaccination. These TCRs come from an adult in good health.

The CDR3 loop is CASIPTASNYGYTF. As DNA, the CDR3 is TGTGCCAGCATCCCGACGGCATCGAACTATGGCTACACCTTC. The chain joins TRBV7-2 to TRBJ1-2; D unclear. Germline assignment: CDR1 SGHTA and CDR2 FQGNSA. The ends were cut back, 7 bases at V and 2 bases at J, with 14 bases in the middle. The CDR3 extends over 14 amino acids. Looking up the rest from reference TRBV7-2 and TRBJ1-2 gives the full variable domain: GAGVSQSPSNKVTEKGKDVELRCDPISGHTALYWYRQSLGQGLEFLIYFQGNSAPDKSGLPSDRFSAERTGGSVSTLTIQRTQQEDSAVYLCASIPTASNYGYTFGSGTRLTVV.

This chain connects TRBV19 to TRBJ1-4; maybe TRBD1 (5 bases). V shed 8 bases and J shed 3 bases, with 13 bases lying between them. Per the germline V gene, CDR1 is LNHDA and CDR2 is SQIVND (reference sequence). This CDR3 has 14 residues. Here the CDR3 reads CASGAGTPNEKLFF. Written as DNA, the CDR3 is TGTGCCAGTGGCGCCGGGACGCCTAATGAAAAACTGTTTTTT.

This rearrangement joins TRBV7-9 to TRBJ1-6, with D perhaps matching TRBD1 (5 bases). Between the trimmed V and J ends, which lost 5 bases and 10 bases, there was a span of 24 bases. CDR3 size: 17 residues. The germline CDR1 and CDR2 sequences are SEHNR and FQNEAQ (reference sequence). The CDR3 DNA reads as TGTGCCAGCAGCCGCACAACCAGGGCTCTCTTACCCTCACCCCTCCACTTT. Protein product: CASSRTTRALLPSPLHF.

This clone is termed large (0.1 to 1%). V usage is TRBV4-2 and J usage is TRBJ1-4; no definite D call. Germline CDR1 reads LGHNA; CDR2 reads YNFKEQ. The CDR3 extends over 15 amino acids. V lost 0 bases to trimming and J lost 0 bases, with 5 bases between them. CDR3 DNA: TGTGCCAGCAGCCAAGATAGGGCAACTAATGAAAAACTGTTTTTT. Its protein is CASSQDRATNEKLFF.

The chain carries TRBV6-4 and TRBJ1-4; 10 bases are a match to TRBD1. The V segment lost 8 bases and the J segment 4 bases; nucleotides outside the gene matches: 1. Germline CDR1 reads MRHNA; CDR2 reads SNTAGT. This CDR3 has 13 amino acids. The CDR3 DNA reads as TGTGCCAGCGGGGACAGGGGTAATGAAAAACTGTTTTTT. Protein: CASGDRGNEKLFF.

The chain carries TRBV7-2 and TRBJ2-3; D ambiguous. CDR3 length: 14 amino acids. Germline CDR1 SGHTA, CDR2 FQGNSA. Trimming took 1 base from V and 2 from J, leaving 7 bases between them. The CDR3 DNA is TGTGCCAGCAGCTTAGGAATTAACACAGATACGCAGTATTTT. It codes for CASSLGINTDTQYF.

The chain uses TRBV3-1 (or the pseudogene TRBV3-2) and TRBJ2-1; D uncertain. The CDR3 spans 14 residues. CDR1 is LGHDT and CDR2 is YNNKEL in the germline V gene (reference sequence). V gave up 0 bases and J gave up 4 bases, with 7 bases separating them. Written as DNA, the CDR3 is TGTGCCAGCAGCCAAGATACCCAGTACAATGAGCAGTTCTTC. This gives the protein CASSQDTQYNEQFF.

V usage is TRBV7-8 and J usage is TRBJ2-2; D might be TRBD2 (6 bases). The CDR3 consists of 14 residues. V was cut by 2 bases and J by 5 bases, with 9 bases left in between. CDR1 and CDR2 (germline): SGHVS, FQNEAQ. The CDR3 is CASSLTRGTGELFF. The CDR3, as DNA: TGTGCCAGCAGCTTAACTCGGGGGACCGGGGAGCTGTTTTTT.

The genes are TRBV11-3 and TRBJ2-2; D possibly corresponds to TRBD1 (5 bases). Germline CDR1 is SGHNT and CDR2 is YENEEA. This CDR3 is built from 12 residues. The germline V and J ends were trimmed by 6 bases and 10 bases, with 12 bases remaining between them. CDR3 region: CASSGNGQELFF. The CDR3 DNA follows: TGTGCCAGCAGTGGTAATGGACAGGAGCTGTTTTTT.